A selection of T cell receptor beta chains follows, all from one sample in a study of blood T cells in healthy people across ages. One entry per CDR3 protein, called by TCRdb with MiXCR from the 5' RACE reads. The sample has some 1.5 million distinct CDR3 sequences, 28% seen once. Sequenced: blood. These receptors all come from a woman aged 25-40 years in good health. Both conserved end residues are part of each CDR3. The order of the fields is clone size, J gene, D gene, V gene, CDR3 DNA, CDR3 protein. A D gene is named only where the DNA matches it firmly. Clone size appears in some rows only: once, few, many, or a class for an expanded clone.

.	TRBJ1-5	TRBD1	TRBV15	TGTGCCACCAGCAGGAGGGGGCAGGAGCCCCAGCATTTT	CATSRRGQEPQHF
.	TRBJ1-5	TRBD1	TRBV20-1	TGCAGTGCCGGTTATCTGGGACAGCGGGGCAATCAGCCCCAGCATTTT	CSAGYLGQRGNQPQHF
many	TRBJ2-3	.	TRBV20-1	TGCAGTGCTAGAGGGTCGGGCACAGATACGCAGTATTTT	CSARGSGTDTQYF
few	TRBJ2-2	.	TRBV4-3	TGCGCCAGCAGCCAAGAATTAGAGGGGGAGCTGTTTTTT	CASSQELEGELFF
.	TRBJ2-1	.	TRBV4-1	TGCGCCAGCAGCTGGGTCCACTCCTACAATGAGCAGTTCTTC	CASSWVHSYNEQFF
.	TRBJ1-2	.	TRBV12-3/TRBV12-4	TGTACCAGCAGTGAGCCGGAACGCTATGGCTACACCTTC	CTSSEPERYGYTF
many	TRBJ1-1	.	TRBV5-1	TGCGCCAGCAGCTTGGCAGGATTTAACACTGAAGCTTTCTTT	CASSLAGFNTEAFF
many	TRBJ2-7	.	TRBV27	TGTGCCAGCAGCCAACGTTCCGAGCAGTACTTC	CASSQRSEQYF
few	TRBJ2-3	.	TRBV6-5	TGTGCCAGCAGTTACCCCCACCTGGGCGGGAGCACAGATACGCAGTATTTT	CASSYPHLGGSTDTQYF
few	TRBJ1-6	.	TRBV4-3	TGCGCCAGCAGCCGATCCGGCCGTTCACCCCTCCACTTT	CASSRSGRSPLHF
many	TRBJ2-7	TRBD2	TRBV29-1	TGCAGCGCCGGCTATCTAGCGGACCTCTCCTACGAGCAGTACTTC	CSAGYLADLSYEQYF
few	TRBJ2-5	.	TRBV28	TGTGCCAGCAGGGGGGCTCTTCGTGGAGAGACCCAGTACTTC	CASRGALRGETQYF
.	TRBJ2-5	.	TRBV30	TGTGCCTGGAGTCAATTTGGAGGGGCCCAAGAGACCCAGTACTTC	CAWSQFGGAQETQYF
few	TRBJ2-1	TRBD1	TRBV4-1	TGCGCCAGCAGCCAAGAGAGAGAGACAGGGGGACGGAATGAGCAGTTCTTC	CASSQERETGGRNEQFF
few	TRBJ2-5	.	TRBV5-4	TGTGCCAGCAGCAAGGGGGATCCCCGGGAGACCCAGTACTTC	CASSKGDPRETQYF
.	TRBJ1-5	TRBD1	TRBV5-6	TGTGCCAGCAGCACCGGGACAGGGACAATCAGGCCCCAGCATTTT	CASSTGTGTIRPQHF
.	TRBJ2-3	TRBD1	TRBV19	TGTGCCAGTAGTATTCGGACAGGGGCAGATACGCAGTATTTT	CASSIRTGADTQYF
few	TRBJ1-2	TRBD1	TRBV28	TGTGCTGGGGGGGACAGGGGGCTTTATGGCTACACCTTC	CAGGDRGLYGYTF
many	TRBJ2-7	TRBD1	TRBV5-1	TGCGCCAGCAGCCAAAGACAGGGACCCTACGAGCAGTACTTC	CASSQRQGPYEQYF
.	TRBJ2-7	.	TRBV27	TGTGCCAGCAGTACTATGGGGGGCGACGAGCAGTACTTC	CASSTMGGDEQYF
.	TRBJ1-1	.	TRBV20-1	TGCAGCCCCGGCGTCGAAGCTTTCTTT	CSPGVEAFF
.	TRBJ2-1	.	TRBV29-1	TGCAGCGTTGGTCCCTCGGGCTCCTACGAGCAGTTCTTC	CSVGPSGSYEQFF
few	TRBJ1-6	.	TRBV27	TGTGCCAGCAGTCCCGGACAGAACTCCTATAATTCACCCCTCCACTTT	CASSPGQNSYNSPLHF
many	TRBJ2-7	.	TRBV5-1	TGCGCCAGCTCAACTATGCCCAGCTACGAGCAGTACTTC	CASSTMPSYEQYF
many	TRBJ1-2	.	TRBV7-2	TGTGCCAGCAGCGGGACCTTACTAGGCTACACCTTC	CASSGTLLGYTF
.	TRBJ2-5	TRBD1	TRBV7-9	TGTGCCACACGAAGGGGACAGCTAAGTACCTCCCAAGAGACCCAGTACTTC	CATRRGQLSTSQETQYF
.	TRBJ2-5	.	TRBV7-9	TGTGCCAGCAGCTGGGGGTCGGTGGTGACCCAGTACTTC	CASSWGSVVTQYF
few	TRBJ2-4	.	TRBV12-3/TRBV12-4	TGTGCCAGCAGTTGGTCTATAATAGCCAAAAACATTCAGTACTTC	CASSWSIIAKNIQYF
few	TRBJ2-5	TRBD2	TRBV2	TGTGCCAGCAGTGTTCGAAATGTAGCGGGGGGGCGAGAGACCCAGTACTTC	CASSVRNVAGGRETQYF
.	TRBJ1-1	.	TRBV30	TGTGCCTGGAGTGTACAAGAGGGACTTGAAGCTTTCTTT	CAWSVQEGLEAFF
few	TRBJ1-5	.	TRBV2	TGTGCCACCGTACTGGACACTCTTCAGCCCCAGCATTTT	CATVLDTLQPQHF
.	TRBJ2-1	TRBD2	TRBV15	TGTGCCACCAGCAGAGAAAGGGGAGGGGAGCAGTTCTTC	CATSRERGGEQFF
few	TRBJ2-3	TRBD2	TRBV13	TGTGCCAGCAGCTGGACTAGCAGAGATACGCAGTATTTT	CASSWTSRDTQYF
.	TRBJ1-2	TRBD1	TRBV7-9	TGTGCCAGCAGCATACAGGGGGCTAACTATGGCTACACCTTC	CASSIQGANYGYTF
.	TRBJ1-5	.	TRBV2	TGTGCCAGCAGTGAGACAGGCTATAGCAATCAGCCCCAGCATTTT	CASSETGYSNQPQHF
few	TRBJ2-5	.	TRBV5-1	TGCGCCAGCAGAAGGGGCGATTACCAAGAGACCCAGTACTTC	CASRRGDYQETQYF
once	TRBJ2-1	TRBD2	TRBV10-3	TGTGCCATCAGGAGCGGGAGGATAGGGGACAATGAGCAGTTCTTC	CAIRSGRIGDNEQFF
many	TRBJ2-7	TRBD2	TRBV4-1	TGCGCCAGCAGCCAAGAATGGTCGGGGGGAAGTCGCTACGAGCAGTACTTC	CASSQEWSGGSRYEQYF
many	TRBJ2-1	.	TRBV7-9	TGTGCCAGCAGCAGGGACCTCCCCAATGAGCAGTTCTTC	CASSRDLPNEQFF
.	TRBJ2-1	.	TRBV18	TGTGCCGGCTCACCTCGGCGAGACTCCTACAATGAGCAGTTCTTC	CAGSPRRDSYNEQFF
many	TRBJ2-3	.	TRBV10-1	TGCGCCAGCAGCCGGGGACTCATCACAGATACGCAGTATTTT	CASSRGLITDTQYF
.	TRBJ1-4	.	TRBV28	TGTGCCAGCAGTTTTGAGGAGGAAAAACTGTTTTTT	CASSFEEEKLFF
.	TRBJ2-1	TRBD2	TRBV5-1	TGCGCCAGCAGCTCATCGCCGGGACTAGCGGGGGGGCGACTCGACAATGAGCAGTTCTTC	CASSSSPGLAGGRLDNEQFF
few	TRBJ2-3	.	TRBV7-2	TGTGCCAGCAGCTTAGACACTCTAGCAAGGGGTACGCAGTATTTT	CASSLDTLARGTQYF
.	TRBJ1-1	TRBD1	TRBV10-1	TGCGCCAGCAGATCAGGACAGGGGTCAACTGAAGCTTTCTTT	CASRSGQGSTEAFF
few	TRBJ2-3	.	TRBV28	TGTGCCAGCCAAGCAGGGACGCTGAAGGATACGCAGTATTTT	CASQAGTLKDTQYF
few	TRBJ2-1	.	TRBV20-1	TGCAGTGCGCAATCCCAGGGGAATGAGCAGTTCTTC	CSAQSQGNEQFF
.	TRBJ2-3	.	TRBV19	TGTGTCAGTGAATCAGATACGCAGTATTTT	CVSESDTQYF
.	TRBJ1-2	.	TRBV12-3/TRBV12-4	TGTGCCAGCAGTTTGTACAGGGCCTATGGCTACACCTTC	CASSLYRAYGYTF
many	TRBJ2-7	.	TRBV9	TGTGCCAGCAGCCCCGGTGGGTCTGAGCAGTACTTC	CASSPGGSEQYF
once	TRBJ2-3	.	TRBV2	TGTGCCAGCAGTGACAGCCTCACAGATACGCAGTATTTT	CASSDSLTDTQYF
few	TRBJ1-5	.	TRBV29-1	TGCAGCGTTGAGTCCGGGACGTCTGGCGAGCCCCAGCATTTT	CSVESGTSGEPQHF
.	TRBJ2-7	TRBD2	TRBV12-3/TRBV12-4	TGTGCCAGCAGTCCCTCCACCGGGACTACCACCTACGAGCAGTACTTC	CASSPSTGTTTYEQYF
.	TRBJ1-2	.	TRBV5-5	TGTGCCAGCAGCACCGCCCGGGACTCGAGGGGCGCGTATGGCTACACCTTC	CASSTARDSRGAYGYTF